This note documents a single T cell receptor (beta chain) sequence. Its antigen is unidentified. The record originates from a study of beta chain features in type 1 diabetes. Findings of the study overall: The VDJ junctions of type 1 diabetes patients carried fewer insertions and more deletions. Shorter TCRB CDR3s, moderately but significantly so, were found in Type 1 diabetes patients in all four CD4+ subsets.

The V and J ends lost 6 bases and 4 bases, in that order; junction bases with no gene match: 9. This CDR3 comprises 15 residues. Germline loops: CDR1 SNHLY, CDR2 FYNNEI. cDNA synthesis used the whole RNA isolate, giving expressed TCRB sequences. Sequencing of naive, central memory and regulatory T cell samples gave an average of roughly 3.5 million reads. Profiling relied on immunoSEQ multiplex PCR, and the TCRdb table lists in-frame clones only, not all of them. The data contain fewer than 45,000 clones, approximately 61% of them singletons. The genes are TRBV2 and TRBJ2-5; 9 bases map to TRBD1. Specimen: Tregs from blood. The sequence derives from a man younger than 45 with type 1 diabetes. Some clones in this sample may be carry-over from other donors' samples. The CDR3 region has the DNA TGTGCCAGCAGCCCGGGACAGGGTAATGCAGAGACCCAGTACTTC. Residues: CASSPGQGNAETQYF.